A single sample is the source of the 9 T cell receptor beta chains below, sequenced in a study of CD8 T cells in Susac syndrome. It was with random hexamers that about 0.45 to 1 ug RNA was reverse transcribed. Each CDR3 protein is one row after TCRdb ran MiXCR on the immunoSEQ multiplex PCR reads. This sample yields tens of thousands of distinct CDR3 sequences, of which 96% are seen a single time; approximately 0.1% belongs to the top ten. The material sequenced was CD4+ T cells from PBMCs. The receptors come from a human donor with multiple sclerosis.

This clonotype was seen just once. The chain is built from TRBV3-1 and TRBJ1-1, with D perhaps TRBD1 (5 bases). From germline, CDR1 is LGHDT and CDR2 YNNKEL (reference sequence). Trimming cost V 4 bases and J 1 base, with 16 bases left between them. The CDR3 runs to 16 residues. The CDR3 DNA reads TGTGCCAGCAGCCCGCAGTCGACAGACTGGAACACTGAAGCTTTCTTT. As protein: CASSPQSTDWNTEAFF.

The V call is TRBV3-1, the J call TRBJ1-1; D gene unclear. This CDR3 has 12 amino acids. Per the germline V gene, CDR1 is LGHDT and CDR2 is YNNKEL (reference sequence). V lost 4 bases and J 3 bases, leaving 6 bases between the germline ends. DNA of the CDR3: TGTGCCAGCAGCCGGAGGTACACTGAAGCTTTCTTT. Its protein product is CASSRRYTEAFF.

The sample holds one count of this clonotype. This chain links TRBV19 with TRBJ1-5, with 9 bases fitting TRBD1. Germline V gene lookup returns CDR1 LNHDA and CDR2 SQIVND (reference sequence). This CDR3 spans 18 amino acids. The V and J ends lost 1 base and 0 bases, in that order; junction bases with no gene match: 7. The CDR3 protein is CASSIGPGQGSSNQPQHF. DNA of the CDR3: TGTGCCAGTAGTATAGGCCCGGGACAGGGAAGTAGCAATCAGCCCCAGCATTTT.

The V call is TRBV20-1, the J call TRBJ2-1; D gene uncertain. V gave up 1 base and J gave up 0 bases, with 7 bases separating them. The CDR3 is 14 amino acids. The germline V gene has CDR1 DFQATT and CDR2 SNEGSKA (reference sequence). CDR3 bases: TGCAGTGCTAGAGTAGCCTCCTCCTACAATGAGCAGTTCTTC. Translating gives CSARVASSYNEQFF.

The chain recombines TRBV3-1 with TRBJ2-1; TRBD2 matches 13 bases. CDR3 length equals 16 residues. J lost 9 bases, V lost 4 bases, and 9 bases had no gene match. In germline, CDR1 is LGHDT, CDR2 YNNKEL (reference sequence). As DNA, the CDR3 is TGTGCCAGCAGCCGCAAACTAGCGGGGGGGCCCGGTGAGCAGTTCTTC. Its translation: CASSRKLAGGPGEQFF.

The chain uses TRBV7-2 and TRBJ1-5, with 8 bases fitting TRBD1. CDR1 is SGHTA, CDR2 FQGNSA, per germline. V gave up 2 bases and J gave up 3 bases; unmatched junction bases: 3. The CDR3 sequence is 15 residues long. The CDR3 DNA reads as TGTGCCAGCAGCTTACGACAGGGGCTCAATCAGCCCCAGCATTTT. It codes for CASSLRQGLNQPQHF.

The chain combines TRBV30 with TRBJ2-7; D is perhaps TRBD2 (5 bases). CDR3 size: 11 residues. Germline V gives CDR1 GTSNPN, CDR2 SVGIG (reference sequence). Trimming shortened V by 2 bases and J by 4 bases, and 6 bases separated the two germline ends. This CDR3 reads CAWSREYEQYF. The DNA for the CDR3 is TGTGCCTGGAGTAGGGAGTACGAGCAGTACTTC.

The J gene is TRBJ1-1, the V gene TRBV27; possibly TRBD1 for D (5 bases). CDR3 length equals 13 residues. Germline V gives CDR1 MNHEY, CDR2 SMNVEV (reference sequence). Trimming took 5 bases from V and 8 from J, leaving 15 bases between them. The CDR3 sequence: CASSMDGTWEAFF. Written as DNA, the CDR3 is TGTGCCAGCAGTATGGACGGGACCTGGGAAGCTTTCTTT.

This clonotype turned up a few times. The chain carries TRBV6-6 and TRBJ2-1; TRBD1 matches at 10 bases. CDR1 is MNHNY, CDR2 SVGAGI, per germline (reference sequence). V lost 7 bases and J lost 4; bases outside the gene matches: 7. This CDR3 spans 15 amino acids. The CDR3 protein is CASNSGTGDYNEQFF. In DNA, the CDR3 is TGTGCCAGCAATTCCGGGACAGGGGATTACAATGAGCAGTTCTTC.